Detailed here is one T cell receptor beta chain. No antigen is known for it. Researchers ran the PCR with 60 Vbeta and 13 Jbeta primers. Assay: immunoSEQ multiplex PCR; the TCRdb copy retains only in-frame clones and omits some. Among under 150,000 clones listed, around three quarters were seen once. The V gene end was trimmed by 6 bases and the J gene end by 1 base; junction bases not matched to a gene: 10. The V gene's germline CDR1 is MNHEY and CDR2 SMNVEV (reference sequence). This CDR3 comprises 18 residues. The sample comes from a study of cytomegalovirus exposure and HLA in healthy donors. Overall study findings and caveats: Later on, a genetic analysis was performed. It linked a missense variant in DCLRE1C with V- and J-gene trimming of TCR beta. Reports credit the classifier with highly specific, highly sensitive diagnosis of cytomegalovirus status. In a later analysis, specific HLA alleles were associated with 15,000 to 20,000 TCR beta sequences at a 0.05 false discovery rate. Links to common viral pathogens appeared, in a later analysis, for several of the most significant clusters.

The chain links TRBV27 to TRBJ2-6, with 9 bases that match TRBD1. The clonotype originates from a woman aged 45 to 65 in good health and CMV-seronegative. The sample comprised PBMCs. CDR3 DNA: TGTGCCAGCAGGACGAGGGGACAGGGAATATCTGGGGCCAACGTCCTGACTTTC. It translates to CASRTRGQGISGANVLTF.